This T cell receptor (beta chain) was sequenced in a study of blood T cell repertoires in COVID-19 (TCRdb year 2020). In the study overall: Collaborator samples came from the United States, Italy and Spain and covered acute and convalescent phases of COVID-19. Samples were obtained from the ongoing ImmuneRACE study (first 160 participants) and from 1,200 or so subjects provided by 6 global collaborators. Where available, HLA class I and class II types were obtained from metadata supplied by the sample provider rather than from assay-based typing. The material from the prospective study consisted of cDNA or gDNA derived from T cells, B-cell-depleted T cells, or PBMCs. Sample metadata almost always included a de-identified subject ID, COVID-19 status, age in years and sex. Deeply sampled blood TCRbeta repertoires from subjects exposed to, actively infected with, or recovered from COVID-19 were included in the dataset. The repertoires were released in a freely available public database meant as a resource for research on the immune response to SARS-CoV-2. Here is what the overall study found, with its caveats: Clinical and demographic metadata were provided uncurated, with the amount varying by source and participant.

TCRbeta CDR3 regions were amplified from genomic DNA using the immunoSEQ Assay, a bias-controlled multiplex PCR. The paper's processing steps were these. Nucleated cell counts per sample were estimated from amplification of reference gene primers within the assay. Sequence reads were collapsed and filtered to measure the absolute abundance of every unique TCRbeta CDR3 rearrangement. For each sample, productive Simpson clonality was calculated as the square root of Simpson's diversity index over productive rearrangements. Imported from immuneACCESS, the table was reduced by TCRdb to in-frame sequences with V and J called. These copies leave out some clones; in studies compared against another copy, an unresolved V gene accounts for under half, and the cause of the remainder is not known. That table supplies the V and J calls and clone size; D and trimming were determined from the DNA. This sample lists some 140,000 clones; about 80% were detected once. Together, the top ten hold 29% of the sample.

The germline V gene (reference sequence) supplies CDR1 LGHDT and CDR2 YNNKEL. The CDR3 runs 15 amino acids, cysteine and phenylalanine included. Only the CDR3 part of the read is kept: 45 bases, read in frame from the first base. Between the V and J ends, shortened by 1 base and 1 base respectively, the junction contains 5 bases. With respect to this clone: No cognate antigen has been identified for it. One base away there is no much larger clone; base qualities are not given. The same CDR3 arises from other DNA sequences in this sample as well.

The collaborating institutions used their own protocols to collect whole blood in K2EDTA tubes. For TCRbeta analysis, collaborator samples were shipped as frozen whole blood, as isolated PBMCs, or as DNA extracted from either sample type. Here the chain combines TRBV3-1 (or the pseudogene TRBV3-2) and TRBJ1-6, with the D gene not confidently named. The TCR originated in a woman aged 55-70 years with acute or convalescent COVID-19. The sample consisted of peripheral blood. The DNA is TGTGCCAGCAGCCAAGCCGGGTCCTATAATTCACCCCTCCACTTT. This translates into CASSQAGSYNSPLHF.